The next 25 T cell receptor beta chains were all read from a single sample in a study of shared clonotypes between healthy human individuals. CD45RO-negative, CCR7-positively selected cells formed the naive CD8 fraction, excluding terminally differentiated effector memory CD45RA+ cells. Repertoires were generated with immunoSEQ multiplex PCR, while TCRdb's copy carries only in-frame clones and drops some. Of about 2.1 million clones detected, 85% to 95% appear once; the ten largest clones hold approximately 1.7%. The sequencing sample was made of naive CD8+ T cells from PBMCs. These receptors were collected from a man aged 18 to 30 in good health. Some clones in this sample may be carry-over from other donors' samples.

The V and J genes are TRBV29-1 and TRBJ2-1, with D maybe TRBD1 (7 bases). The CDR3 extends over 15 amino acids. Trimming took 0 bases from V and 4 from J, leaving 13 bases between them. CDR1 and CDR2 from the germline V gene are SQVTM and ANQGSEA. CDR3 DNA sequence: TGCAGCGTTGAAGACAGGGGGGCGGCATACAATGAGCAGTTCTTC. The encoded protein is CSVEDRGAAYNEQFF.

This chain uses TRBV19 with TRBJ2-7; perhaps TRBD1 as D (6 bases). Trimming took 5 bases from V and 1 from J, leaving 12 bases between them. Germline V CDR1 and CDR2: LNHDA, SQIVND (reference sequence). The CDR3 covers 14 residues. CDR3 sequence: CASSSGHPSYEQYF. CDR3 DNA sequence: TGTGCCAGTAGTTCGGGACACCCATCCTACGAGCAGTACTTC.

The chain carries TRBV5-6 and TRBJ2-1; D gene ambiguous. Germline CDR1 and CDR2: SGHDT and YYEEEE. The CDR3 contains 16 residues. V shed 4 bases and J shed 3 bases, with 17 bases lying between them. CDR3 nucleotides: TGTGCCAGCAGCCAGCCCGGGTTGGTGGGCTACAATGAGCAGTTCTTC. Protein sequence: CASSQPGLVGYNEQFF.

The chain carries TRBV5-1 and TRBJ1-1; 7 nucleotides agree with TRBD1. The CDR3 length is 17 residues. In germline, CDR1 is SGHRS, CDR2 YFSETQ. V shed 0 bases, J shed 2 bases, and the junction held 10 bases outside the gene matches. CDR3 loop: CASSLAFDRVENTEAFF. For the CDR3, the DNA is TGCGCCAGCAGCTTGGCCTTCGACAGGGTTGAAAACACTGAAGCTTTCTTT. Full variable domain (rest looked up from reference TRBV5-1 and TRBJ1-1): KAGVTQTPRYLIKTRGQQVTLSCSPISGHRSVSWYQQTPGQGLQFLFEYFSETQRNKGNFPGRFSGRQFSNSRSEMNVSTLELGDSALYLCASSLAFDRVENTEAFFGQGTRLTVV.

As concerns this clone: A read error may produce the germline difference seen at one junction end. CDR3 residues: CSAGHPNF. The CDR3 nucleotides read TGCAGCGCGGGACACCCTAACTTC. The chain uses TRBV29-1 and TRBJ2-7; D may be TRBD1 (6 bases). Germline CDR1 is SQVTM and CDR2 is ANQGSEA. The CDR3 covers 8 residues.

The V gene is TRBV7-8, the J gene TRBJ1-3; D might be TRBD1 (5 bases). Trimming stripped 10 bases from V and 0 bases from J, with 19 bases between. The germline CDR1 and CDR2 sequences are SGHVS and FQNEAQ. This CDR3 spans 16 amino acids. CDR3 DNA: TGTGCCACCACCGTGCGGGGCGGCTCCTCTGGAAACACCATATATTTT. This translates into CATTVRGGSSGNTIYF.

About this clone: Other DNA sequences in the sample encode the same CDR3. The chain joins TRBV11-2 to TRBJ2-5, with 8 bases that match TRBD1. The CDR3 length is 15 residues. The V gene end was trimmed by 1 base and the J gene end by 5 bases; junction bases not matched to a gene: 6. Germline V gene sequence: CDR1 SGHAT, CDR2 FQNNGV. The chain's CDR3 is CASSLVGTGGETQYF. The CDR3 DNA is TGTGCCAGCAGCTTAGTAGGAACAGGGGGGGAGACCCAGTACTTC. Filled out from reference TRBV11-2 and TRBJ2-5, the complete variable domain reads EAGVAQSPRYKIIEKRQSVAFWCNPISGHATLYWYQQILGQGPKLLIQFQNNGVVDDSQLPKDRFSAERLKGVDSTLKIQPAKLEDSAVYLCASSLVGTGGETQYFGPGTRLLVL.

The chain uses TRBV9 and TRBJ1-5; the D gene is possibly TRBD1 (5 bases). Looked up from germline, CDR1 is SGDLS and CDR2 is YYNGEE. This CDR3 spans 15 amino acids. The V gene lost 7 bases and the J gene lost 9 bases, with 23 bases spanning the gap. CDR3: CASSPGQGPLLPQHF. For the CDR3, the DNA is TGTGCCAGCTCCCCGGGGCAGGGTCCGTTACTGCCCCAGCATTTT.

V usage is TRBV27 and J usage is TRBJ1-5, with D possibly matching TRBD1 (5 bases). Germline-derived CDR1 and CDR2 are MNHEY and SMNVEV (reference sequence). The CDR3 is 18 amino acids. Trimming left V 6 bases short and J 2 bases short, with 23 bases between. CDR3 loop: CASSELLGRAVGNQPQHF. The CDR3 DNA is TGTGCCAGCAGCGAACTCCTGGGCAGGGCGGTTGGCAATCAGCCCCAGCATTTT.

The V gene is TRBV7-9, the J gene TRBJ1-6, with D hard to call. Germline V gives CDR1 SEHNR, CDR2 FQNEAQ (reference sequence). Trimming removed 0 bases at V and 9 bases at J, with 3 bases between. The CDR3 is 12 amino acids. This chain's CDR3 is CASSLALSPLHF. The CDR3 nucleotides are TGTGCCAGCAGCTTAGCCCTTTCACCCCTCCACTTT.

V gene TRBV4-2 combines with J gene TRBJ2-7; 13 bases are a match to TRBD2. Germline V CDR1 and CDR2: LGHNA, YNFKEQ. V lost 3 bases and J lost 3; bases outside the gene matches: 2. CDR3 size: 15 residues. The CDR3 bases are TGTGCCAGCAGCCACGGGACTAGCGGGATCTACGAGCAGTACTTC. Translating gives CASSHGTSGIYEQYF.

The chain is built from TRBV7-6 and TRBJ2-3; 9 bases are a match to TRBD2. This CDR3 is 17 amino acids long. After removal of 2 bases from V and 0 bases from J, the junction contained 6 bases not matched to a gene. Germline lookup yields CDR1 SGHVS and CDR2 FNYEAQ. CDR3 DNA sequence: TGTGCCAGCAGCTTATTCCCTAGCGGGACTAGCACAGATACGCAGTATTTT. Translating it yields CASSLFPSGTSTDTQYF.

This chain joins TRBV10-3 and TRBJ1-1, with D uncertain. Germline lookup yields CDR1 ENHRY and CDR2 SYGVKD. There are 14 residues in the CDR3. V lost 6 bases to trimming and J lost 0 bases, with 11 bases between them. The CDR3 here is CAIREAALNTEAFF. The CDR3 nucleotides are TGTGCCATCAGAGAAGCGGCATTGAACACTGAAGCTTTCTTT.

The chain is built from TRBV19 and TRBJ1-5; D unclear. V was shortened by 5 bases and J by 7 bases, with 9 bases between the two germline ends. The CDR3 has 12 residues. Germline CDR1 and CDR2: LNHDA and SQIVND (reference sequence). The CDR3, as DNA: TGTGCCAGTAGTCCTAGCGGGCAGCCCCAGCATTTT. It translates to CASSPSGQPQHF.

A remark on this clone: The sample carries other DNA sequences with the same CDR3. V is TRBV27 and J is TRBJ2-2; tentatively, D is TRBD1 (6 bases). CDR3 length: 15 residues. In germline, CDR1 is MNHEY, CDR2 SMNVEV (reference sequence). The ends were cut back, 5 bases at V and 1 base at J, with 11 bases in the middle. The CDR3 nucleotides are TGTGCCAGCAGTCCTCTCAGGGGGAACACCGGGGAGCTGTTTTTT. Translation: CASSPLRGNTGELFF.

The rearrangement joins TRBV14 to TRBJ2-1, with D possibly matching TRBD2 (5 bases). The CDR3 runs 15 residues. V was trimmed by 0 bases and J by 4 bases, leaving 10 bases between them. Germline V gene lookup returns CDR1 SGHDN and CDR2 FVKESK. In DNA, the CDR3 is TGTGCCAGCAGCCAAGATCTAGCCGGGTACAATGAGCAGTTCTTC. Translation: CASSQDLAGYNEQFF. Combining the CDR3 with reference TRBV14 and TRBJ2-1 gives the whole variable domain EAGVTQFPSHSVIEKGQTVTLRCDPISGHDNLYWYRRVMGKEIKFLLHFVKESKQDESGMPNNRFLAERTGGTYSTLKVQPAELEDSGVYFCASSQDLAGYNEQFFGPGTRLTVL.

This chain connects TRBV9 to TRBJ1-2; TRBD1 agrees at 8 bases. The CDR3 consists of 14 residues. The J segment lost 4 bases and the V segment lost 7 bases, leaving 9 bases of the junction unmatched. The germline gives CDR1 SGDLS, CDR2 YYNGEE. Here the CDR3 reads CASSSGGAGYGYTF. Here the CDR3 DNA reads TGTGCCAGCTCCTCAGGGGGCGCGGGCTATGGCTACACCTTC.

This chain links TRBV11-2 with TRBJ2-1; TRBD2 matches 9 bases. The trim removed 1 base at V and 7 bases at J, leaving 11 bases unmatched. This CDR3 has 17 residues. Per the germline V gene, CDR1 is SGHAT and CDR2 is FQNNGV. The CDR3 protein is CASSLGAGAGGENEQFF. CDR3 bases: TGTGCCAGCAGCTTAGGGGCCGGAGCGGGAGGCGAAAATGAGCAGTTCTTC.

The table lists this clone with a count of one. The chain couples TRBV2 to TRBJ2-7; TRBD1 agrees at 7 bases. Unmatched junction bases numbered 3, after V lost 6 bases and J lost 4 bases. CDR3 length: 12 residues. From germline, CDR1 is SNHLY and CDR2 FYNNEI. CDR3: CASSGTDYEQYF. The CDR3, as DNA: TGTGCCAGCAGCGGGACAGATTACGAGCAGTACTTC.

The chain joins TRBV9 to TRBJ1-3; D remains ambiguous. V was shortened by 3 bases and J by 0 bases, with 19 bases between the two germline ends. Germline CDR1 and CDR2: SGDLS and YYNGEE. The CDR3 extends over 18 amino acids. The CDR3, as DNA: TGTGCCAGCAGCGCCCCCCGAATAATGCCTGACTCTGGAAACACCATATATTTT. Protein product: CASSAPRIMPDSGNTIYF.

Turning to this clone: The same CDR3 can be traced to other DNA sequences in this sample. This chain links TRBV7-2 with TRBJ2-2; TRBD1 is a possible D gene (5 bases). The CDR3 runs 15 residues. Trimming shortened V by 1 base and J by 2 bases, and 8 bases separated the two germline ends. Germline V gene data show CDR1 as SGHTA and CDR2 as FQGNSA. As DNA, the CDR3 is TGTGCCAGCAGCTTAGATAGGGGAAACACCGGGGAGCTGTTTTTT. Translated, it gives CASSLDRGNTGELFF.

This clone was seen a few times. The chain uses TRBV11-2 and TRBJ1-2, with a possible D match to TRBD1 (6 bases). The CDR3 consists of 16 residues. The V and J ends lost 4 bases and 2 bases respectively, with 17 bases between them. In germline, CDR1 is SGHAT, CDR2 FQNNGV. The DNA of the CDR3 is TGTGCCAGCAGCTCTAGGGTGGGGGGCGAGAACTATGGCTACACCTTC. Its translation is CASSSRVGGENYGYTF. Full variable domain (outside the CDR3, taken from reference TRBV11-2 and TRBJ1-2): EAGVAQSPRYKIIEKRQSVAFWCNPISGHATLYWYQQILGQGPKLLIQFQNNGVVDDSQLPKDRFSAERLKGVDSTLKIQPAKLEDSAVYLCASSSRVGGENYGYTFGSGTRLTVV.

The CDR3 region has the DNA TGTGCCAGCAGTTATTCCCGAGGACTAGAAAACATTCAGTACTTC. Protein: CASSYSRGLENIQYF. The chain combines TRBV6-5 with TRBJ2-4; TRBD2 agrees at 7 bases. With 3 bases clipped from V and 5 bases from J, the junction kept 7 bases outside the gene matches. This CDR3 has 15 residues. Germline CDR1 is MNHEY and CDR2 is SVGAGI.

V and J are TRBV29-1 and TRBJ2-2; TRBD2 might be the D (5 bases). Germline CDR1 SQVTM, CDR2 ANQGSEA. V lost 8 bases to trimming and J lost 5 bases, with 12 bases between them. This CDR3 is 12 amino acids long. The CDR3 DNA is TGCAGCACCTGGGAGAAGACCGGGGAGCTGTTTTTT. Translation gives CSTWEKTGELFF.

V is TRBV28 and J is TRBJ1-5; 7 bases match TRBD1. Unmatched junction bases numbered 6, after V lost 3 bases and J lost 4 bases. Germline V gene lookup returns CDR1 MDHEN and CDR2 SYDVKM. The CDR3 length is 15 residues. CDR3 residues: CASSFPGQPNQPQHF. The CDR3 DNA sequence: TGTGCCAGCAGTTTCCCGGGACAGCCAAATCAGCCCCAGCATTTT.